The 32 T cell receptor beta chains listed next were all sequenced from one sample in a study of shared clonotypes between healthy human individuals. Method: immunoSEQ multiplex PCR; TCRdb's copy keeps in-frame clones and lacks some. This sample has more than 2,000,000 clones, with more than 80% found just once. The sample taken for sequencing was naive CD4+ T cells from PBMCs. As to subset: CD45RA+ positively selected. The receptors shown here come from a man aged 18 to 29 in good health. Some clones in this sample may be carry-over from other donors' samples.

The chain links TRBV4-3 to TRBJ2-1, with D uncertain. The CDR3 has 17 residues. V lost 0 bases and J lost 0, with 12 bases in between. Germline V CDR1 and CDR2: LGHNA, YSLEER. The CDR3 loop reads CASSQDVTVTSYNEQFF. CDR3 bases: TGCGCCAGCAGCCAAGACGTCACAGTGACCTCCTACAATGAGCAGTTCTTC.

The chain uses TRBV18 and TRBJ2-3; 8 bases map to TRBD2. V dropped 6 bases and J dropped 6; count of bases not matched to a gene: 11. This CDR3 is built from 15 residues. Germline V lookup: CDR1 KGHSH, CDR2 LQKENI. The CDR3 DNA is TGTGCCAGCTCGCGAACACTAGCGGCTACGGATACGCAGTATTTT. It specifies CASSRTLAATDTQYF.

The V gene is TRBV5-6, the J gene TRBJ2-1; TRBD1 agrees at 8 bases. The J segment lost 4 bases and the V segment lost 4 bases, leaving 7 bases of the junction unmatched. Per germline, CDR1 SGHDT and CDR2 YYEEEE. The CDR3 loop spans 15 amino acids. The CDR3 loop is CASSRQGLGYNEQFF. As DNA, the CDR3 is TGTGCCAGCAGCCGACAGGGGCTAGGGTACAATGAGCAGTTCTTC.

The J gene is TRBJ2-1, the V gene TRBV2, with 10 nucleotides matching TRBD2. After removal of 7 bases from V and 10 bases from J, the junction contained 4 bases not matched to a gene. The CDR3 is 12 residues long. Germline CDR1 SNHLY, CDR2 FYNNEI. CDR3 residues: CASNTAGGEQFF. For the CDR3, the DNA is TGTGCCAGCAACACAGCGGGGGGGGAGCAGTTCTTC.

About this clone itself: The same CDR3 is also encoded by other DNA sequences in this sample. The chain has TRBV6-5 and TRBJ1-5; D uncertain. The CDR3 has 13 amino acids. CDR1 is MNHEY, CDR2 SVGAGI, per germline. V was clipped by 4 bases and J by 3 bases, with 7 bases between them. Here the CDR3 reads CASSSRDNQPQHF. As DNA, the CDR3 is TGTGCCAGCAGTTCCCGGGACAATCAGCCCCAGCATTTT.

This clone was counted once. The V call is TRBV5-5, the J call TRBJ1-5; 8 bases fit TRBD1. The junction had 3 bases not matched to a gene; V was cut back by 4 bases and J by 0 bases. Germline V gene sequence: CDR1 SGHKS, CDR2 YYEKEE (reference sequence). This CDR3 region has 15 residues. As DNA, the CDR3 is TGTGCCAGCAGCCGGACAGGGAATAGCAATCAGCCCCAGCATTTT. This gives the protein CASSRTGNSNQPQHF.

This rearrangement joins TRBV27 to TRBJ2-2, with 9 bases that match TRBD1. The CDR3 is 16 amino acids. Germline V gene data show CDR1 as MNHEY and CDR2 as SMNVEV (reference sequence). V gave up 5 bases and J gave up 0 bases; unmatched junction bases: 4. The CDR3 sequence: CASSGRTGANTGELFF. The CDR3 DNA reads as TGTGCCAGCAGTGGACGGACAGGGGCGAACACCGGGGAGCTGTTTTTT.

The table lists this clone with a few counts. V gene TRBV28 combines with J gene TRBJ1-4; no clear D gene. The CDR3 spans 12 residues. V lost 4 bases, J lost 12 bases, and 12 bases lay in between. CDR1 is MDHEN and CDR2 is SYDVKM in the germline V gene. CDR3 DNA sequence: TGTGCCAGCAGTTCTCCGACAACGGAACTGTTTTTT. Its translation is CASSSPTTELFF.

V is TRBV5-1 and J is TRBJ2-2; D may be TRBD2 (6 bases). Germline loops: CDR1 SGHRS, CDR2 YFSETQ. The CDR3 has 14 amino acids. Trimming left V 4 bases short and J 1 base short, with 8 bases between. In nucleotides, the CDR3 is TGCGCCAGCAGCAAGGAGGGGAACACCGGGGAGCTGTTTTTT. As protein: CASSKEGNTGELFF.

The CDR3 DNA reads as TGTGCCAGCAGGCCAGGAGCATCCTACGAGCAGTACTTC. This translates into CASRPGASYEQYF. This chain joins TRBV6-5 and TRBJ2-7, with D unresolved. V lost 6 bases and J lost 1, with 10 bases in between. Looked up from germline, CDR1 is MNHEY and CDR2 is SVGAGI. The CDR3 is 13 residues long.

The V and J genes are TRBV28 and TRBJ2-1; 9 nucleotides align to TRBD1. The germline V gene has CDR1 MDHEN and CDR2 SYDVKM. V dropped 3 bases and J dropped 7; count of bases not matched to a gene: 4. CDR3 size: 14 residues. CDR3 region: CASSLKTGGNEQFF. In DNA, the CDR3 is TGTGCCAGCAGTTTGAAGACAGGGGGGAATGAGCAGTTCTTC.

The rearrangement links TRBV10-3 to TRBJ2-3, with TRBD2 matching 12 bases. The CDR3 loop spans 17 amino acids. Per the germline V gene, CDR1 is ENHRY and CDR2 is SYGVKD. V was pared by 5 bases and J by 10 bases, with 16 bases of the junction left unmatched. The CDR3 bases are TGTGCCATCAGTAACCAGGTACGGACTAGCGGGGCCGGATCGCAGTATTTT. It codes for CAISNQVRTSGAGSQYF.

Note on this clone: This same CDR3 is encoded by further DNA sequences in the sample. The rearrangement uses TRBV11-2 and TRBJ2-2; D remains unclear. The V gene lost 5 bases and the J gene lost 8 bases, with 6 bases spanning the gap. Germline loops: CDR1 SGHAT, CDR2 FQNNGV. There are 11 residues in the CDR3. The CDR3 protein is CASSLAGELFF. CDR3 DNA: TGTGCCAGCAGCCTCGCAGGGGAGCTGTTTTTT.

Comments on this clone: Other DNA sequences in the same sample also yield this CDR3. J is TRBJ1-5 and V is TRBV27; D perhaps matches TRBD1 (6 bases). V lost 6 bases to trimming and J lost 3 bases, with 9 bases between them. The CDR3 has 13 amino acids. CDR1 is MNHEY, CDR2 SMNVEV, per germline (reference sequence). The chain's CDR3 is CASRDRINQPQHF. The CDR3 nucleotides are TGTGCCAGCAGGGACAGAATCAATCAGCCCCAGCATTTT.

The genes are TRBV7-9 and TRBJ2-2; tentatively, D is TRBD1 (6 bases). The germline V and J ends were trimmed by 7 bases and 3 bases, with 15 bases remaining between them. Germline values: CDR1 SEHNR, CDR2 FQNEAQ (reference sequence). This CDR3 spans 15 amino acids. The CDR3 bases are TGTGCCAGCACCCGCGGTTCAGGGGACACCGGGGAGCTGTTTTTT. Its protein is CASTRGSGDTGELFF.

The rearrangement uses TRBV2 and TRBJ1-2, with D uncertain. CDR1 is SNHLY and CDR2 is FYNNEI in the germline V gene. The CDR3 sequence is 13 residues long. V was trimmed by 6 bases and J by 5 bases, leaving 13 bases between them. The CDR3 protein is CASRTGRIYGYTF. The CDR3 bases are TGTGCCAGCAGAACGGGGAGGATTTATGGCTACACCTTC.

The chain has TRBV7-9 and TRBJ2-1, with D maybe TRBD2 (6 bases). Trimming took 5 bases from V and 8 from J, leaving 22 bases between them. Germline CDR1 reads SEHNR; CDR2 reads FQNEAQ (reference sequence). CDR3 length: 16 residues. CDR3 residues: CASSQDWEANQHEQFF. The DNA for the CDR3 is TGTGCCAGCAGCCAAGATTGGGAGGCCAACCAACATGAGCAGTTCTTC.

This clone has just one count. The chain couples TRBV28 to TRBJ1-5, with no clear D. The CDR3 totals 14 residues. With 1 base removed from V and 1 base from J, the gap between germline ends came to 5 bases. CDR1 is MDHEN, CDR2 SYDVKM, per germline. The CDR3 reads CASSLLISNQPQHF. CDR3 in DNA: TGTGCCAGCAGTTTATTAATAAGCAATCAGCCCCAGCATTTT.

Remarks on this clone: At the DNA level, this CDR3 is encoded by other sequences in the same sample as well. This chain connects TRBV5-6 to TRBJ1-5; D is perhaps TRBD1 (5 bases). The length of the CDR3 is 15 residues. CDR1 is SGHDT, CDR2 YYEEEE, per germline. V was trimmed by 0 bases and J by 2 bases, leaving 9 bases between them. The CDR3 is CASSLGQGGNQPQHF. The CDR3 coding sequence is TGTGCCAGCAGCTTGGGCCAAGGGGGCAATCAGCCCCAGCATTTT.

J is TRBJ2-7 and V is TRBV2; D ambiguous. The CDR3 sequence is 13 residues long. V lost 4 bases and J 6 bases, leaving 13 bases between the germline ends. CDR1 SNHLY and CDR2 FYNNEI come from the germline V gene. The CDR3 DNA follows: TGTGCCAGCAGTGCCTCCGCCGAGAGCGAGCAGTACTTC. Amino acid sequence: CASSASAESEQYF.

CDR3 loop: CASSDPRSPNQPQHF. The CDR3 coding sequence is TGTGCCAGCAGTGATCCTAGGTCACCGAATCAGCCCCAGCATTTT. V usage is TRBV6-1 and J usage is TRBJ1-5; no clear D gene. CDR1 is MNHNS and CDR2 is SASEGT in the germline V gene. With 3 bases removed from V and 4 bases from J, the gap between germline ends came to 13 bases. The CDR3 runs to 15 residues.

This chain uses TRBV14 with TRBJ2-5, with 14 bases lining up with TRBD2. This CDR3 region has 15 residues. Germline CDR1 and CDR2: SGHDN and FVKESK. V lost 4 bases, J lost 6 bases, and 4 bases stayed unmatched. The CDR3 loop is CASSLRTSGRQTQYF. In DNA form, the CDR3 reads TGTGCCAGCAGCCTCCGGACTAGCGGGAGGCAGACCCAGTACTTC.

The chain couples TRBV11-2 to TRBJ2-3; D perhaps matches TRBD1 (6 bases). Germline V gives CDR1 SGHAT, CDR2 FQNNGV. V was cut by 1 base and J by 0 bases, with 11 bases left in between. The CDR3 contains 16 residues. This chain's CDR3 is CASSLGTVRSTDTQYF. The CDR3 bases are TGTGCCAGCAGCTTAGGGACAGTACGTAGCACAGATACGCAGTATTTT.

As to this clone: Other DNA sequences of this sample code for an identical CDR3. The CDR3 nucleotides read TGCAGCGTTAGGACGAGCTCCTACAATGAGCAGTTCTTC. It encodes CSVRTSSYNEQFF. V usage is TRBV29-1 and J usage is TRBJ2-1; no reliable D call. V was clipped by 5 bases and J by 0 bases, with 8 bases between them. The CDR3 has 13 residues. Germline V gene data show CDR1 as SQVTM and CDR2 as ANQGSEA.

This chain uses TRBV29-1 with TRBJ2-5; 8 nucleotides line up with TRBD1. J lost 2 bases, V lost 6 bases, and 8 bases had no gene match. This CDR3 spans 14 amino acids. Germline-derived CDR1 and CDR2 are SQVTM and ANQGSEA. Here the CDR3 DNA reads TGCAGCGTCTCAGGGGGCGCGGGGCAAGAGACCCAGTACTTC. Its protein is CSVSGGAGQETQYF. Full variable domain (remainder filled in from reference TRBV29-1 and TRBJ2-5): SAVISQKPSRDICQRGTSLTIQCQVDSQVTMMFWYRQQPGQSLTLIATANQGSEATYESGFVIDKFPISRPNLTFSTLTVSNMSPEDSSIYLCSVSGGAGQETQYFGPGTRLLVL.

In this sample, this clone turned up once. This chain links TRBV27 with TRBJ2-5; D perhaps matches TRBD2 (5 bases). CDR1 MNHEY and CDR2 SMNVEV come from the germline V gene (reference sequence). The CDR3 consists of 13 residues. V dropped 5 bases and J dropped 7 bases, with 14 bases sitting between them. In nucleotides, the CDR3 is TGTGCCAGCAGTCCCCGGACTCGAGGGACCCAGTACTTC. It specifies CASSPRTRGTQYF.

This clone has a single count. The chain couples TRBV4-1 to TRBJ1-4; D is undetermined. This CDR3 is built from 13 residues. Trimming removed 4 bases from V and 5 bases from J, with 8 bases in between. Germline values: CDR1 MGHRA, CDR2 YSYEKL. This CDR3 is CASSRQLNEKLFF. In DNA, the CDR3 is TGCGCCAGCAGCCGGCAGCTCAATGAAAAACTGTTTTTT.

This chain links TRBV9 with TRBJ2-7; unclear D gene. The CDR3 is 16 amino acids. Trimming cost V 0 bases and J 2 bases, with 15 bases left between them. The germline V gene encodes CDR1 SGDLS and CDR2 YYNGEE. CDR3 coding DNA: TGTGCCAGCAGCGTAGGGTGTCGGCAGGCTGCCTACGAGCAGTACTTC. It encodes CASSVGCRQAAYEQYF.

The chain links TRBV27 to TRBJ1-5; possible D gene TRBD1, 6 bases. The CDR3 totals 14 residues. V was shortened by 6 bases and J by 5 bases, with 14 bases between the two germline ends. In germline, CDR1 is MNHEY, CDR2 SMNVEV (reference sequence). The CDR3 bases are TGTGCCAGCAGCTGGGGGGGGCCTTATCAGCCCCAGCATTTT. Its protein product is CASSWGGPYQPQHF.

The J gene is TRBJ2-1, the V gene TRBV14; possibly TRBD1 or TRBD2 for D (5 bases each). CDR1 is SGHDN, CDR2 FVKESK, per germline. V lost 3 bases to trimming and J lost 9 bases, with 15 bases between them. The CDR3 runs to 14 residues. Written as DNA, the CDR3 is TGTGCCAGCAGCCAGCTGGGGACCTCCGCTGAGCAGTTCTTC. Its protein is CASSQLGTSAEQFF.

The chain uses TRBV5-1 and TRBJ2-5, with D perhaps given as TRBD1 or TRBD2 (6 bases each). Germline-derived CDR1 and CDR2 are SGHRS and YFSETQ. The CDR3 runs to 13 residues. V dropped 7 bases and J dropped 1 base, with 11 bases sitting between them. In nucleotides, the CDR3 is TGCGCCAGCGGTACGGGGGCCCAAGAGACCCAGTACTTC. The encoded protein is CASGTGAQETQYF.

The rearrangement links TRBV28 to TRBJ2-1; 11 bases are a match to TRBD2. After removal of 5 bases from V and 15 bases from J, the junction contained 9 bases not matched to a gene. The CDR3 has 13 residues. CDR1 is MDHEN and CDR2 is SYDVKM in the germline V gene. CDR3 nucleotides: TGTGCCAGCAGTCCGGCTTTAGCGGGAGGGCCGTTCTTC. As protein: CASSPALAGGPFF.